This T cell receptor beta chain is from a study of shared clonotypes between healthy human individuals. This CDR3 region has 15 residues. The germline gives CDR1 WNHNN, CDR2 SYGVQD (reference sequence). Trimming left V 3 bases short and J 9 bases short, with 19 bases between. Caucasian adults residing in Nashville, Tennessee made up all the donors. General study results and limits: Clonotypes that were shared across a handful of donors made up roughly 5% of naive CD4 clonotypes.

As for this clone: Its antigen is not known.

The table came from immunoSEQ multiplex PCR; TCRdb's copy has only in-frame clones and leaves some out. The data hold about 1.5 million clones, with 95% to 97% observed a single time. The material sequenced was naive CD4+ T cells sorted from blood. As to subset: CD45RA+ positively selected. The chain carries TRBV10-1 and TRBJ2-3, with a weak D call TRBD2 (6 bases). The origin of this receptor is a man aged 30-40 years in good health. CDR3 residues: CASSESDGGLNTQYF. In DNA, the CDR3 is TGCGCCAGCAGTGAAAGCGATGGCGGACTAAACACGCAGTATTTT.